This T cell receptor (beta chain) was captured in a study of shared clonotypes between healthy human individuals. Study outcomes and limitations: Only blood underwent sampling, and tissue repertoires likely differ.

Positively selected for CCR7, the CD45RO-negative cells used as naive CD8 cells excluded terminally differentiated effector memory CD45RA+ cells. This clone appeared a single time. What it binds is not known. Sorted-subset replicate PCRs used 200 ng DNA, 30,000 or so T cell genomes. Original handling: Filtering differed for immunoSEQ, which gave only junction sequences without quality scores. This table comes from immunoSEQ multiplex PCR, and its TCRdb copy is limited to in-frame clones, with some not included. From that table come the V and J calls and clone size; the DNA was used to work out D and trimming. The sample includes hundreds of thousands of clones, 90% to 95% of them seen just once. The CDR3 is made up of 17 amino acids. Germline trimming cut 1 base from V and 4 bases from J; bases unmatched to any gene: 8. Germline V lookup: CDR1 SGHVS, CDR2 FNYEAQ.

The sequence was collected from a man aged 25 to 45 in good health. V gene TRBV7-6 combines with J gene TRBJ2-7, with 12 bases aligning to TRBD2. What was sequenced was naive CD8+ T cells sorted from blood. CDR3: CASSLEHSLAGGYEQYF. CDR3 sequence (DNA): TGTGCCAGCAGCTTAGAGCACTCGCTAGCGGGAGGGTACGAGCAGTACTTC.